This T cell receptor (beta chain) was recovered during a study of response to subunit inactivated influenza vaccine. Notes on the study in general: A suggestion made by the authors is that each seasonal influenza vaccination recruits few new T cells.

Notes on this clonotype: Its antigen is unidentified.

TCRdb re-called the RT-PCR reads through MiXCR, storing one row per CDR3 protein. The sample carries under 550,000 distinct CDR3 sequences, 6.5% to 8% recorded once. Trimming took 4 bases from V and 3 from J; bases not matched to a gene: 10. CDR1 MNHEY and CDR2 SVGAGI come from the germline V gene. The CDR3 covers 16 residues. The sequence came from a man aged 50-75 years who received an inactivated influenza vaccine. The J gene is TRBJ2-7, the V gene TRBV6-5; 9 bases match TRBD2. Sample: PBMCs from blood, taken around 2 years after vaccination. The CDR3 nucleotides are TGTGCCAGCAGTTCGCGGCCGGGACTAGCTGTCTACGAGCAGTACTTC. Translation: CASSSRPGLAVYEQYF.